This T cell receptor (beta chain) was identified during a study of blood T cell repertoires in COVID-19. The CDR3 length is 16 residues. The germline gives CDR1 KGHSH, CDR2 LQKENI. V dropped 5 bases and J dropped 9; count of bases not matched to a gene: 15. Method: immunoSEQ multiplex PCR; TCRdb's copy keeps in-frame clones and lacks some. This sample has about 140,000 clones, with over 70% found just once. The gene calls are TRBV18 and TRBJ2-1, with 8 bases fitting TRBD1. The clonotype was recovered from a woman aged 60 to 75 with acute or convalescent COVID-19. Sequenced sample: peripheral blood. CDR3 coding DNA: TGTGCCAGCTCATACAGACCGACAGGGACAGGAATTGAGCAGTTCTTC. Its protein product is CASSYRPTGTGIEQFF.